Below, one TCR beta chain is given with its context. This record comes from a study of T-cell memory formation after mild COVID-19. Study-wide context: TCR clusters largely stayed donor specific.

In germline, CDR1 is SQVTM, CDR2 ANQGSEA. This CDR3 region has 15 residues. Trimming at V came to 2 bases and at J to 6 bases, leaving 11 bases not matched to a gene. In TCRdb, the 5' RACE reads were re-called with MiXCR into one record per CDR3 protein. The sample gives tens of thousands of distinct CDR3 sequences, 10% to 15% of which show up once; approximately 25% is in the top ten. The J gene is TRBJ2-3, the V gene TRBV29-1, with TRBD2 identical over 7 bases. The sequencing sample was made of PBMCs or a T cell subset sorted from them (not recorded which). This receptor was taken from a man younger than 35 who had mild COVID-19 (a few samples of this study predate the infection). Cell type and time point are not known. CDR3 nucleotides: TGCAGCGTTGAAATTGTGGGCGGGGGTGCCGATACGCAGTATTTT. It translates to CSVEIVGGGADTQYF.